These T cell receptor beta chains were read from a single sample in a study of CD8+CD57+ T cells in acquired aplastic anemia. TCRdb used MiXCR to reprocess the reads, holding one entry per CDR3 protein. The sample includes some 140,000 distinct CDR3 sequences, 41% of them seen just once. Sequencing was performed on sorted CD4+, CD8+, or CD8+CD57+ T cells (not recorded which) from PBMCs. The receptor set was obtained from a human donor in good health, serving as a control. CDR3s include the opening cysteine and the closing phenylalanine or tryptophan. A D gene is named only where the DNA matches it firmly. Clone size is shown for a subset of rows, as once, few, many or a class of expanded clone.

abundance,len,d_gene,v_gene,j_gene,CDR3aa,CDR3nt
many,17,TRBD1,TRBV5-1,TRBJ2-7,CASSLATGTGFPYEQYF,TGCGCCAGCAGCTTGGCGACCGGGACAGGGTTTCCCTACGAGCAGTACTTC
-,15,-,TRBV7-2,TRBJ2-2,CASSWQQVNTGELFF,TGTGCCAGCAGCTGGCAACAGGTGAACACCGGGGAGCTGTTTTTT
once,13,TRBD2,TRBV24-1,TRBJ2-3,CATAGSGGNTQYF,TGTGCCACCGCAGGTAGCGGGGGGAATACGCAGTATTTT
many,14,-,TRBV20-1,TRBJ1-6,CSAAPPSSKSPLHF,TGCAGTGCAGCTCCTCCGTCATCGAAGTCACCCCTCCACTTT
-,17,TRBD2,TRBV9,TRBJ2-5,CASSVGGLAGGQETQYF,TGTGCCAGCAGCGTCGGCGGACTAGCGGGGGGACAAGAGACCCAGTACTTC
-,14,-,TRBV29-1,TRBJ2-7,CSARAAGLSYEQYF,TGCAGCGCCCGGGCCGCAGGGTTGTCCTACGAGCAGTACTTC
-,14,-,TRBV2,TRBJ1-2,CASLTLDRGRGYTF,TGTGCCAGCCTAACCCTAGACAGAGGTCGAGGCTATACCTTC
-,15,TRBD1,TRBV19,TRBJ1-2,CASSIAGTANYGYTF,TGTGCCAGTAGTATAGCCGGGACAGCTAACTATGGCTACACCTTC
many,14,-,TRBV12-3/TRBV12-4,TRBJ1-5,CASSLGRDDQPQHF,TGTGCCAGCAGTTTGGGCAGGGACGATCAGCCCCAGCATTTT
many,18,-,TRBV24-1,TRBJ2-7,CATSDSPGRGRATYEQYF,TGTGCCACCAGTGATTCCCCTGGTCGAGGAAGGGCCACCTACGAGCAGTACTTC
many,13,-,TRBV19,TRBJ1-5,CASSTWVDQPQHF,TGTGCCAGTAGTACCTGGGTCGATCAGCCCCAGCATTTT
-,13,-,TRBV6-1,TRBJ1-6,CASCDRENSPLHF,TGTGCCAGCTGTGACCGAGAAAATTCACCCCTCCACTTT
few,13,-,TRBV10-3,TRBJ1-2,CAISESEGYGYTF,TGTGCCATCAGTGAGTCGGAGGGTTATGGCTACACCTTC
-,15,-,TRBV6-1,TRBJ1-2,CASSQDGQVYDGYTF,TGTGCCAGCAGTCAAGATGGGCAGGTTTACGATGGCTACACCTTC
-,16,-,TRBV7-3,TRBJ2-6,CASSPGQISGANVLTF,TGTGCCAGCAGCCCAGGACAGATCTCTGGGGCCAACGTCCTGACTTTC